This record covers a single TCR beta chain. This record belongs to a study of regulatory T cells in long-lasting Graves disease. Construction of the TCR beta libraries employed iRepertoire HTBI primers in conjunction with Arm-PCR of CDR3 regions. TCRdb re-derived calls from the multiplex PCR reads in MiXCR, one entry per CDR3 protein. Of roughly 560,000 distinct CDR3 sequences in the sample, approximately 16% were seen once. Time point defined: newly diagnosed GD, antithyroid drugs for less than 3 months. Extracted RNA from PBMCs served as the source of the TCR library. These data were also filed under a second study, of T cells in Graves' hyperthyroidism and ophthalmopathy. That report notes: The study enrolled patients aged 18 to 65 with newly diagnosed hyperthyroidism of under 2 months' duration. Primed by the HTBI set, a first-round RT-PCR was run on the TCR CDR3.

Specimen: peripheral blood mononuclear cells (PBMCs), collected at new diagnosis, from a patient treated with antithyroid drugs. The TCR originated in a woman aged 35 to 60 with Graves disease.

CDR3 residues: CASSEVGVYGYTF. The CDR3 DNA reads TGTGCCAGCAGTGAGGTAGGGGTGTATGGCTACACCTTC. The V and J genes are TRBV2 and TRBJ1-2, with D perhaps TRBD1 (5 bases). The V end lost 3 bases, the J end lost 5 bases, and 10 bases lay between the germline ends. The germline V gene encodes CDR1 SNHLY and CDR2 FYNNEI. This CDR3 is 13 amino acids long. The whole variable domain, remainder taken from reference TRBV2 and TRBJ1-2, is EPEVTQTPSHQVTQMGQEVILRCVPISNHLYFYWYRQILGQKVEFLVSFYNNEISEKSEIFDDQFSVERPDGSNFTLKIRSTKLEDSAMYFCASSEVGVYGYTFGSGTRLTVV.